These 23 T cell receptor beta chains share one sample of origin, sequenced in a study of cytomegalovirus exposure and HLA in healthy donors. Primers for the PCR totalled 60 Vbeta and 13 Jbeta. Produced via immunoSEQ multiplex PCR; TCRdb's table is partial and in-frame only. The table records almost 95,000 clones, roughly 71% of them present only once. The sample was PBMCs. These receptors all stem from a man in his fifties in good health and CMV-seronegative.

V is TRBV4-3 and J is TRBJ2-1; D uncertain. The germline V gene encodes CDR1 LGHNA and CDR2 YSLEER. Trimming pared 0 bases from V and 6 bases from J, leaving 12 bases between. The CDR3 length is 15 residues. In DNA form, the CDR3 reads TGCGCCAGCAGCCAAGATCCCGGGTCCCGCAATGAGCAGTTCTTC. This codes for CASSQDPGSRNEQFF.

The J gene is TRBJ2-1, the V gene TRBV4-3; 11 nucleotides line up with TRBD2. Germline loops: CDR1 LGHNA, CDR2 YSLEER. The CDR3 sequence is 20 residues long. Trimming cost V 2 bases and J 0 bases; bases outside gene matches: 12. The CDR3 region is CASSQMRLAGLLSSYNEQFF. The DNA of the CDR3 is TGCGCCAGCAGCCAAATGAGACTAGCGGGGCTCCTGAGCTCCTACAATGAGCAGTTCTTC.

The chain couples TRBV7-2 to TRBJ1-1, with D maybe TRBD1 (6 bases). This CDR3 has 15 residues. With 2 bases removed from V and 5 bases from J, the gap between germline ends came to 15 bases. Looked up from germline, CDR1 is SGHTA and CDR2 is FQGNSA. For the CDR3, the DNA is TGTGCCAGCAGCTTAATTGGGGGCGCCGGGACTGAAGCTTTCTTT. Translating gives CASSLIGGAGTEAFF.

The rearrangement joins TRBV10-3 to TRBJ1-1; 9 bases align to TRBD1. With 6 bases clipped from V and 7 bases from J, the junction kept 9 bases outside the gene matches. CDR3 size: 14 residues. Germline CDR1 is ENHRY and CDR2 is SYGVKD. The CDR3 DNA is TGTGCCATCAGACGGGACAGGGAGTACGGTGAAGCTTTCTTT. As protein: CAIRRDREYGEAFF.

The chain couples TRBV25-1 to TRBJ1-4; 8 bases fit TRBD1. This CDR3 region has 15 residues. CDR1 and CDR2 (germline): MGHDK, SYGVNS. V was pared by 2 bases and J by 4 bases, with 3 bases of the junction left unmatched. CDR3 coding DNA: TGTGCCAGCAGTGAAGACAGGGGATTTAATGAAAAACTGTTTTTT. Its translation: CASSEDRGFNEKLFF.

J is TRBJ2-3 and V is TRBV10-1; 10 bases line up with TRBD1. Germline V CDR1 and CDR2: WNHNN, SYGVQD (reference sequence). J was trimmed by 4 bases and V by 5 bases; bases with no gene match: 15. This CDR3 spans 18 amino acids. The CDR3 DNA sequence: TGCGCCAGCAGTCGGGACAGGGGTTCGGGAGGACCCCCAGATACGCAGTATTTT. Amino acid sequence: CASSRDRGSGGPPDTQYF.

This sequence joins TRBV4-3 and TRBJ2-1; 11 bases match TRBD2. Losses at the gene ends were 3 bases for V and 4 bases for J; bases not matched to a gene: 2. Germline V CDR1 and CDR2: LGHNA, YSLEER. CDR3 length equals 15 residues. CDR3 sequence reads: CASSQASGRYNEQFF. Here the CDR3 DNA reads TGCGCCAGCAGCCAGGCTAGCGGGAGGTACAATGAGCAGTTCTTC.

The chain is built from TRBV19 and TRBJ1-5, with D possibly being TRBD1 (6 bases). The CDR3 spans 17 residues. Trimming took 5 bases from V and 0 from J, leaving 17 bases between them. Germline V gene lookup returns CDR1 LNHDA and CDR2 SQIVND (reference sequence). The CDR3 reads CASSSGQPRNSNQPQHF. CDR3 coding DNA: TGTGCCAGTAGTTCAGGACAGCCGCGGAATAGCAATCAGCCCCAGCATTTT.

The chain uses TRBV6-6 and TRBJ2-2; D gene ambiguous. CDR1 MNHNY and CDR2 SVGAGI come from the germline V gene (reference sequence). Trimming stripped 2 bases from V and 6 bases from J, with 4 bases between. CDR3 length: 12 residues. The CDR3 here is CASSYRSGELFF. In DNA form, the CDR3 reads TGTGCCAGCAGTTACCGGTCCGGGGAGCTGTTTTTT.

This clone was detected only a few times. The V and J genes are TRBV2 and TRBJ1-2; 8 nucleotides line up with TRBD1. The CDR3 sequence is 15 residues long. Trimming cost V 5 bases and J 5 bases; bases outside gene matches: 10. Per the germline V gene, CDR1 is SNHLY and CDR2 is FYNNEI. CDR3 residues: CASSKNGGTGYGYTF. As DNA, the CDR3 is TGTGCCAGCAGTAAAAATGGAGGGACAGGATATGGCTACACCTTC.

This clone was found a few times. This chain joins TRBV2 and TRBJ1-5; D ambiguous. Deletions cut 7 bases from V and 4 bases from J, with 8 bases between. This CDR3 contains 12 residues. Looked up from germline, CDR1 is SNHLY and CDR2 is FYNNEI. The CDR3 loop is CASKAGNQPQHF. The CDR3 DNA is TGTGCCAGCAAGGCAGGAAATCAGCCCCAGCATTTT.

This CDR3 reads CAWSVMSGVGLSEQFF. DNA of the CDR3: TGTGCCTGGAGTGTAATGAGCGGGGTGGGGTTGAGTGAGCAGTTCTTC. This chain links TRBV30 with TRBJ2-1; 7 bases are shared with TRBD2. Germline trimming cut 0 bases from V and 9 bases from J; bases unmatched to any gene: 14. Looked up from germline, CDR1 is GTSNPN and CDR2 is SVGIG (reference sequence). The CDR3 has 16 residues.

The CDR3 DNA follows: TGTGCCAGCACTCAGAGTGGGGCTAGCGGGAGTTCCGAGCAGTACGTC. This sequence encodes CASTQSGASGSSEQYV. V is TRBV2 and J is TRBJ2-7; 10 bases align to TRBD2. J gave up 6 bases and V 7 bases, and 15 bases lay outside the gene matches. This CDR3 comprises 16 residues. CDR1 is SNHLY and CDR2 is FYNNEI in the germline V gene.

The rearrangement links TRBV7-9 to TRBJ1-3; 10 bases fit TRBD1. Germline assignment: CDR1 SEHNR and CDR2 FQNEAQ (reference sequence). J gave up 2 bases and V 5 bases, and 6 bases lay outside the gene matches. The CDR3 is made up of 16 amino acids. CDR3 protein: CASSQRQGATGNTIYF. In DNA form, the CDR3 reads TGTGCCAGCAGCCAGAGACAGGGGGCAACTGGAAACACCATATATTTT.

This clone came up a few times. This rearrangement joins TRBV29-1 to TRBJ2-3; D might be TRBD2 (6 bases). Trimming removed 7 bases at V and 15 bases at J, with 11 bases between. Germline CDR1 is SQVTM and CDR2 is ANQGSEA. CDR3 length: 8 residues. The CDR3 protein is CSAAGGYF. The CDR3 DNA sequence: TGCAGCGCCGCCGGGGGATATTTT.

This chain's CDR3 is CATAGGADTQYF. CDR3 coding DNA: TGTGCCACAGCGGGGGGGGCAGATACGCAGTATTTT. J is TRBJ2-3 and V is TRBV10-3, with TRBD2 matching 10 bases. V dropped 10 bases and J dropped 4; count of bases not matched to a gene: 2. Germline-derived CDR1 and CDR2 are ENHRY and SYGVKD. The CDR3 runs to 12 residues.

This rearrangement joins TRBV4-1 to TRBJ2-1; D may be TRBD2 (6 bases). CDR3 length: 16 amino acids. From germline, CDR1 is MGHRA and CDR2 YSYEKL. Trimming stripped 4 bases from V and 4 bases from J, with 17 bases between. CDR3 nucleotide sequence: TGCGCCAGCAGCCGACGAATAGCGGCAGATTACAATGAGCAGTTCTTC. Protein sequence: CASSRRIAADYNEQFF.

Written as DNA, the CDR3 is TGTGCCAGCAGTAAGGAGCAGGGCTCCTACAATGAGCAGTTCTTC. Translating it yields CASSKEQGSYNEQFF. The chain recombines TRBV6-4 with TRBJ2-1; D might be TRBD1 (5 bases). Germline V lookup: CDR1 MRHNA, CDR2 SNTAGT. Trimming pared 5 bases from V and 0 bases from J, leaving 11 bases between. The CDR3 is 15 amino acids.

This clone has a single count. V gene TRBV5-1 combines with J gene TRBJ1-1, with 7 bases that match TRBD1. V shed 6 bases, J shed 5 bases, and the junction held 13 bases outside the gene matches. This CDR3 has 15 residues. Germline V gene sequence: CDR1 SGHRS, CDR2 YFSETQ. DNA of the CDR3: TGCGCCAGCACCAGGGGGGAACCTCCTCCGACTGAAGCTTTCTTT. Protein: CASTRGEPPPTEAFF.

The genes are TRBV19 and TRBJ1-4, with a weak D call TRBD1 (5 bases). CDR1 is LNHDA, CDR2 SQIVND, per germline (reference sequence). The CDR3 is 16 residues long. V lost 6 bases and J 5 bases, leaving 19 bases between the germline ends. The CDR3 sequence is CASRTSGRRINEKLFF. The CDR3 nucleotides read TGTGCCAGTAGAACCTCAGGGAGGAGGATAAATGAAAAACTGTTTTTT.

This chain connects TRBV5-4 to TRBJ2-5; 12 bases map to TRBD1. With 5 bases clipped from V and 3 bases from J, the junction kept 5 bases outside the gene matches. This CDR3 contains 15 residues. Per the germline V gene, CDR1 is SGHNT and CDR2 is YYREEE (reference sequence). CDR3: CASSSGTGGEETQYF. CDR3 DNA: TGTGCCAGCAGTTCCGGGACAGGGGGCGAAGAGACCCAGTACTTC.

This clone has only a few counts. V is TRBV11-2 and J is TRBJ2-4, with TRBD1 identical over 7 bases. The J segment lost 6 bases and the V segment lost 5 bases, leaving 10 bases of the junction unmatched. The CDR3 has 15 amino acids. CDR1 is SGHAT, CDR2 FQNNGV, per germline. This CDR3 reads CASSTDRAGGNIQYF. The CDR3 DNA is TGTGCCAGCAGCACCGACAGGGCTGGGGGAAACATTCAGTACTTC.

The chain has TRBV7-2 and TRBJ1-2, with 7 bases identical to TRBD1. Losses at the gene ends were 5 bases for V and 7 bases for J; bases not matched to a gene: 7. CDR3 length: 13 amino acids. Germline values: CDR1 SGHTA, CDR2 FQGNSA. DNA of the CDR3: TGTGCCAGCAGCGCGGGACAGAGTGGTGGCTACACCTTC. Protein product: CASSAGQSGGYTF.